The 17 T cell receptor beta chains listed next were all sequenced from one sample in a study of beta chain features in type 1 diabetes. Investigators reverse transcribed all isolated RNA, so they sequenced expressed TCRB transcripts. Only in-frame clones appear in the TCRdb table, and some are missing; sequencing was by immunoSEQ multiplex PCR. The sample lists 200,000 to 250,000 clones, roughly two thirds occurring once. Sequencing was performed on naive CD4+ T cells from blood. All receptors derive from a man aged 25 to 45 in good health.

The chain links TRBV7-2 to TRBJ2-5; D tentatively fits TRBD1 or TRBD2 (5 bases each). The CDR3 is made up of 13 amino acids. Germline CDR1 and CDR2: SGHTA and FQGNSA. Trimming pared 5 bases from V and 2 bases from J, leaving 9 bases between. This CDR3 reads CASSPGAQETQYF. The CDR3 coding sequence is TGTGCCAGCAGCCCCGGGGCGCAAGAGACCCAGTACTTC. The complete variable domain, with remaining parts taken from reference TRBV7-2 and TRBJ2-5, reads GAGVSQSPSNKVTEKGKDVELRCDPISGHTALYWYRQSLGQGLEFLIYFQGNSAPDKSGLPSDRFSAERTGGSVSTLTIQRTQQEDSAVYLCASSPGAQETQYFGPGTRLLVL.

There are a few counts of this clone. CDR3 DNA sequence: TGTGCCTGGAGAGCTGACACCTACAATGAGCAGTTCTTC. It codes for CAWRADTYNEQFF. The chain employs TRBV30 and TRBJ2-1; D ambiguous. V was shortened by 3 bases and J by 2 bases, with 8 bases between the two germline ends. The CDR3 loop spans 13 amino acids. Germline V gives CDR1 GTSNPN, CDR2 SVGIG (reference sequence).

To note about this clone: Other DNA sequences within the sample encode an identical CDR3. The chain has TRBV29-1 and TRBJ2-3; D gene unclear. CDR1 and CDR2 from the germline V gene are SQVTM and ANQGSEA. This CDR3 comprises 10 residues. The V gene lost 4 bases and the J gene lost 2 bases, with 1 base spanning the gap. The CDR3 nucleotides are TGCAGCGTTGCCACAGATACGCAGTATTTT. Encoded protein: CSVATDTQYF.

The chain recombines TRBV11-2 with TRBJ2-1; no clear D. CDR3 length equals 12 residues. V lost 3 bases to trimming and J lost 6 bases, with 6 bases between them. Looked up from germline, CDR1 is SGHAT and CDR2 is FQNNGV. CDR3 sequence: CASSFRGNEQFF. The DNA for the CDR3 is TGTGCCAGCAGCTTCAGAGGCAATGAGCAGTTCTTC.

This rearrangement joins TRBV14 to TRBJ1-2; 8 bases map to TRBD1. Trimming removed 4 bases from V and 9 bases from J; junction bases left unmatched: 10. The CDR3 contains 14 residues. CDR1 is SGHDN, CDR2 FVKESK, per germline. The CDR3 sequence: CASSPYPGGGSYTF. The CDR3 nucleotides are TGTGCCAGCAGCCCTTATCCAGGGGGCGGCAGCTACACCTTC.

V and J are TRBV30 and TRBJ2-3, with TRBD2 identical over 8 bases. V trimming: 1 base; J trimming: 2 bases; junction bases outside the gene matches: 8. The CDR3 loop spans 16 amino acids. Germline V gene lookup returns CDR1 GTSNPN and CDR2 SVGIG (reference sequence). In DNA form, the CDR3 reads TGTGCCTGGAGTGCGGCTAGCGGGCCCCCCACAGATACGCAGTATTTT. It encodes CAWSAASGPPTDTQYF.

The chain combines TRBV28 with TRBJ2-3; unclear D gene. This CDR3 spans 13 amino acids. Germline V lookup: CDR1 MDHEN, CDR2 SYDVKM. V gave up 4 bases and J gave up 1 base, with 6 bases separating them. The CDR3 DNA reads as TGTGCCAGCAGTTACCGGGGCACAGATACGCAGTATTTT. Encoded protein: CASSYRGTDTQYF.

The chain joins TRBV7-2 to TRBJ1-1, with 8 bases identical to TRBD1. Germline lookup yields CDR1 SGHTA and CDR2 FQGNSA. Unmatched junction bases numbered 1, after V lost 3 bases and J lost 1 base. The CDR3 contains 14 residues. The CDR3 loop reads CASSFDRGNTEAFF. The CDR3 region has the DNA TGTGCCAGCAGCTTCGACAGGGGGAACACTGAAGCTTTCTTT.

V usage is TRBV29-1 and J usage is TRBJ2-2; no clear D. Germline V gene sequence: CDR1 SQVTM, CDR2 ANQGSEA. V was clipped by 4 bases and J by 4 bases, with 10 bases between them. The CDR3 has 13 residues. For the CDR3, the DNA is TGCAGCGTTGGCCCTTCCGGCACCGGGGAGCTGTTTTTT. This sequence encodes CSVGPSGTGELFF.

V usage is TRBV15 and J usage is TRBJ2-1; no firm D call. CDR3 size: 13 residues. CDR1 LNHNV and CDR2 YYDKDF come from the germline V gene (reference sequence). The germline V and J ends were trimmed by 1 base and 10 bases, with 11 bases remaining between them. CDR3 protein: CATSRAKVEEQFF. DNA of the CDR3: TGTGCCACCAGCAGAGCAAAGGTGGAAGAGCAGTTCTTC.

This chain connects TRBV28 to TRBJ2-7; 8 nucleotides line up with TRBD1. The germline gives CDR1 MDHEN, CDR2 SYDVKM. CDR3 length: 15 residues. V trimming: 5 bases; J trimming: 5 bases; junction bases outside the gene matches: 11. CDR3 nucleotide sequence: TGTGCCAGCAGTCCATCTGGGACAGGAGCTAACGAGCAGTACTTC. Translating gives CASSPSGTGANEQYF. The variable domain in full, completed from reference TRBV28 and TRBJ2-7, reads DVKVTQSSRYLVKRTGEKVFLECVQDMDHENMFWYRQDPGLGLRLIYFSYDVKMKEKGDIPEGYSVSREKKERFSLILESASTNQTSMYLCASSPSGTGANEQYFGPGTRLTVT.

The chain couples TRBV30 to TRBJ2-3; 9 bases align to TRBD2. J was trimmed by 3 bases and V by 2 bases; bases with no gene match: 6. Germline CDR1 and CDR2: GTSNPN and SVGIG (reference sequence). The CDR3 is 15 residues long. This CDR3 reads CAWSFAGGPTDTQYF. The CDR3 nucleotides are TGTGCCTGGAGTTTCGCGGGAGGGCCAACAGATACGCAGTATTTT.

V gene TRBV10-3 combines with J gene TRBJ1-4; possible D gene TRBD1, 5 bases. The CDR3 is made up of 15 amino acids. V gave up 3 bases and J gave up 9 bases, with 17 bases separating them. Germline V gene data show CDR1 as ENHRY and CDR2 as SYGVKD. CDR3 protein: CAISDGRQTGQKLFF. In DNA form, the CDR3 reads TGTGCCATCAGTGATGGGAGACAGACCGGTCAAAAACTGTTTTTT.

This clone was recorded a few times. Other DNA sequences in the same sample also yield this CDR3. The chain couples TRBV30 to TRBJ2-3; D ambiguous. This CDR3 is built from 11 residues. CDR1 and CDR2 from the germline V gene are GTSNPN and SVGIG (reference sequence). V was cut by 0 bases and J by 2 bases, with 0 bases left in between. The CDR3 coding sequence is TGTGCCTGGAGTGTCACAGATACGCAGTATTTT. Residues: CAWSVTDTQYF.

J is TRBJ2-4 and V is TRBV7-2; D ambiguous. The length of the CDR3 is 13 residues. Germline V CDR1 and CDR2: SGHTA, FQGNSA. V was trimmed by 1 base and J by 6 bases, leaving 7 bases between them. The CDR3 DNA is TGTGCCAGCAGCTTAGTCGCCTCAAACATTCAGTACTTC. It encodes CASSLVASNIQYF.

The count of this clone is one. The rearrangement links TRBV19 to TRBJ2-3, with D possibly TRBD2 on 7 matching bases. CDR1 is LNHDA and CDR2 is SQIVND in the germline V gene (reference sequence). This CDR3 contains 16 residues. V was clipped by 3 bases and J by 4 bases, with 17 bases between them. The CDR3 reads CASSIGRTVGSDTQYF. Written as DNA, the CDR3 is TGTGCCAGTAGTATCGGGAGGACAGTTGGATCAGATACGCAGTATTTT.

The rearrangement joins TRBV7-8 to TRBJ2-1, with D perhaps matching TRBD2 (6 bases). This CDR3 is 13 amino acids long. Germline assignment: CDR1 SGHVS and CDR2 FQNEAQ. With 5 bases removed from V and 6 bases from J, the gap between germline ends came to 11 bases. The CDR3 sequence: CASSQTRANEQFF. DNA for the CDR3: TGTGCCAGCAGCCAGACTAGGGCCAATGAGCAGTTCTTC.